This T cell receptor beta chain was identified in a study of cytomegalovirus exposure and HLA in healthy donors. Study-wide findings and caveats: Donor immune exposure was known only as CMV serostatus. For most TCR sequences rarity was the rule, although some public TCRs occurred in many donors. TCR beta V segments were, for the most part, productive about 87% or about 30% of the time in an earlier analysis. As a later analysis showed, a missense DCLRE1C variant was linked to trimming of TCR beta V- and J-genes.

This clone has more than one count but fewer than ten. The antigen remains undetermined. CDR1 is MNHEY and CDR2 is SVGAGI in the germline V gene. J gave up 6 bases and V 7 bases, and 5 bases lay outside the gene matches. The length of the CDR3 is 13 residues. PCR primers comprised 60 Vbeta and 13 Jbeta primers. Repertoires were generated with immunoSEQ multiplex PCR, while TCRdb's copy carries only in-frame clones and drops some. Of about 210,000 clones in the sample, about 85% were seen once. V is TRBV6-5 and J is TRBJ2-1; 8 nucleotides match TRBD1. Material for sequencing was PBMCs. This clonotype was sampled from a girl aged 2 to 9 in good health and CMV-seronegative. The CDR3 loop reads CASTHRGVNEQFF. In DNA, the CDR3 is TGTGCCAGCACCCACAGGGGGGTCAATGAGCAGTTCTTC.